Presented here are 10 T cell receptor beta chains from one specimen sequenced in a study of blood T cell repertoires in COVID-19. Only in-frame clones appear in the TCRdb table, and some are missing; sequencing was by immunoSEQ multiplex PCR. The table shows roughly 74,000 clones, with 80% to 90% occurring only once. Sequences were obtained from peripheral blood. These receptor sequences come from a woman aged 80 or older with active or convalescent COVID-19.

The rearrangement links TRBV19 to TRBJ1-1, with 7 bases matching TRBD1. V was pared by 4 bases and J by 0 bases, with 11 bases of the junction left unmatched. The CDR3 is 17 amino acids. CDR1 and CDR2 from the germline V gene are LNHDA and SQIVND (reference sequence). CDR3 coding DNA: TGTGCCAGTAGTACCCTACTACTGGGACAGTTGAACACTGAAGCTTTCTTT. Its translation: CASSTLLLGQLNTEAFF.

This clone was picked up one time. The V call is TRBV7-2, the J call TRBJ2-3; 12 nucleotides agree with TRBD2. The CDR3 sequence is 17 residues long. CDR1 is SGHTA, CDR2 FQGNSA, per germline. V lost 2 bases to trimming and J lost 3 bases; unmatched junction nucleotides: 6. CDR3 nucleotides: TGTGCCAGCAGCTTACTAGCGGGGGGGTTTAGGACAGATACGCAGTATTTT. Protein product: CASSLLAGGFRTDTQYF.

J is TRBJ2-1 and V is TRBV2, with TRBD1 matching 8 bases. The CDR3 is 12 residues long. Germline-derived CDR1 and CDR2 are SNHLY and FYNNEI. The V and J ends lost 4 bases and 10 bases, in that order; junction bases with no gene match: 3. CDR3 in DNA: TGTGCCAGCAGTGTCCGACAGGGGGAGCAGTTCTTC. Its protein product is CASSVRQGEQFF. Filled out from reference TRBV2 and TRBJ2-1, the complete variable domain reads EPEVTQTPSHQVTQMGQEVILRCVPISNHLYFYWYRQILGQKVEFLVSFYNNEISEKSEIFDDQFSVERPDGSNFTLKIRSTKLEDSAMYFCASSVRQGEQFFGPGTRLTVL.

The genes are TRBV5-1 and TRBJ1-3, with 7 nucleotides matching TRBD1. The germline CDR1 and CDR2 sequences are SGHRS and YFSETQ. J lost 3 bases, V lost 4 bases, and 7 bases had no gene match. The CDR3 contains 15 residues. The CDR3 coding sequence is TGCGCCAGCAGCACGACAGGGACGGATGGAAACACCATATATTTT. It codes for CASSTTGTDGNTIYF.

CDR3 DNA sequence: TGTGCCAGCACCCTAACCCGGGGGGTCTATGAGCAGTTCTTC. Translation: CASTLTRGVYEQFF. The chain links TRBV11-2 to TRBJ2-1, with 7 positions matching TRBD2. In germline, CDR1 is SGHAT, CDR2 FQNNGV. The junction had 11 bases not matched to a gene; V was cut back by 7 bases and J by 8 bases. The CDR3 loop spans 14 amino acids.

The gene calls are TRBV5-1 and TRBJ2-3; TRBD1 matches at 7 bases. J was trimmed by 5 bases and V by 0 bases; bases with no gene match: 6. The CDR3 runs 15 residues. Germline V lookup: CDR1 SGHRS, CDR2 YFSETQ. CDR3 amino acids: CASSLERTGVDTQYF. DNA of the CDR3: TGCGCCAGCAGCTTGGAGCGCACAGGGGTAGATACGCAGTATTTT.

The CDR3 coding sequence is TGCGCCAGCAGCCCACAGGGGAACACTGAAGCTTTCTTT. The encoded protein is CASSPQGNTEAFF. The V gene is TRBV5-1, the J gene TRBJ1-1; the D gene is possibly TRBD1 (6 bases). In germline, CDR1 is SGHRS, CDR2 YFSETQ. V lost 4 bases, J lost 1 base, and 8 bases lay in between. This CDR3 comprises 13 residues.

In its sample, this clone was seen a few times. The CDR3: CASSITTGNEQFF. DNA of the CDR3: TGTGCCAGCAGTATAACGACGGGTAATGAGCAGTTCTTC. The chain links TRBV12-3 or TRBV12-4 to TRBJ2-1, with D unresolved. The CDR3 runs to 13 residues. V was cut by 5 bases and J by 7 bases, with 12 bases left in between.

The chain joins TRBV4-2 to TRBJ1-5, with unresolved D. Trimming took off 0 bases at V and 1 base at J, with 10 bases between the two ends. The germline gives CDR1 LGHNA, CDR2 YNFKEQ. The CDR3 spans 16 residues. The CDR3 DNA sequence: TGTGCCAGCAGCCAAGATTTCAGAGGGAGCAATCAGCCCCAGCATTTT. Protein: CASSQDFRGSNQPQHF.

The CDR3 DNA reads TGTGCCAGCAGCCTCTTCTTTCAGGGAGGGGATCAGCCCCAGCATTTT. As protein: CASSLFFQGGDQPQHF. The chain joins TRBV5-6 to TRBJ1-5; D may be TRBD1 (5 bases). Trimming cost V 4 bases and J 5 bases, with 19 bases left between them. Germline assignment: CDR1 SGHDT and CDR2 YYEEEE. The CDR3 runs to 16 residues.